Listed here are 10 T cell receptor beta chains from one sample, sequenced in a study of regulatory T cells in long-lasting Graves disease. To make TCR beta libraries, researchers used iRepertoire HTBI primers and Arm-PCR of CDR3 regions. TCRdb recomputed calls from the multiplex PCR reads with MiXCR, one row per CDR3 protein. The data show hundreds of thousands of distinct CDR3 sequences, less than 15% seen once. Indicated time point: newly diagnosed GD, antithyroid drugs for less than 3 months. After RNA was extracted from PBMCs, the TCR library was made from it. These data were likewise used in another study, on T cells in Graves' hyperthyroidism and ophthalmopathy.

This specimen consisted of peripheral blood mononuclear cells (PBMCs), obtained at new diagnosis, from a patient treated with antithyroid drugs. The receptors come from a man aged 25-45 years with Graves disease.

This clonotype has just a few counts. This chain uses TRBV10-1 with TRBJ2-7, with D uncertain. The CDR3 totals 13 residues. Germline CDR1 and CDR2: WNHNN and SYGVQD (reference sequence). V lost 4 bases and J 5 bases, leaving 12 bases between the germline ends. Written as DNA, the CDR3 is TGCGCCAGCAGTGTGGCCCCAGGCAACGAGCAGTACTTC. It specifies CASSVAPGNEQYF.

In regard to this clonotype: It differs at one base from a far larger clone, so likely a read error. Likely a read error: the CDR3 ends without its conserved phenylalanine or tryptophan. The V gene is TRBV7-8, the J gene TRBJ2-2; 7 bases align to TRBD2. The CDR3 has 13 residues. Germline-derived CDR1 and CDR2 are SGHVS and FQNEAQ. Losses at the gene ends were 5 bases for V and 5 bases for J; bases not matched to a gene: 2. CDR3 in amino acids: CASSTGGTGELFS. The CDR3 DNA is TGTGCCAGCAGCACCGGGGGGACCGGGGAGCTGTTTTCT.

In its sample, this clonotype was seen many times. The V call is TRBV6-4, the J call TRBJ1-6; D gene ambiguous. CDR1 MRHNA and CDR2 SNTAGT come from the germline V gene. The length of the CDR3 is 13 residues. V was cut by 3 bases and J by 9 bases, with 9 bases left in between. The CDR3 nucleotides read TGTGCCAGCAGTGAGGGCGTCAGTTCACCCCTCCACTTT. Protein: CASSEGVSSPLHF.

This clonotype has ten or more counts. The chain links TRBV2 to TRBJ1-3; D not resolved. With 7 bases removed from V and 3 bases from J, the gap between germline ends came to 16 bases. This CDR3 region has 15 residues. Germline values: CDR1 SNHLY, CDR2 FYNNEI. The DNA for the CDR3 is TGTGCCAGCATGCTACGGGCCTTCGGTGGAAACACCATATATTTT. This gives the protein CASMLRAFGGNTIYF.

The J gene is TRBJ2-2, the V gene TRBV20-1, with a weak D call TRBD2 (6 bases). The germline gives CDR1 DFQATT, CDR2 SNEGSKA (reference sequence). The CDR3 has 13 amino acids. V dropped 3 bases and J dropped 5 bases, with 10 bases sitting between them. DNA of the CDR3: TGCAGTGCTAGCTCGGGGGAGACCGGGGAGCTGTTTTTT. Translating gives CSASSGETGELFF.

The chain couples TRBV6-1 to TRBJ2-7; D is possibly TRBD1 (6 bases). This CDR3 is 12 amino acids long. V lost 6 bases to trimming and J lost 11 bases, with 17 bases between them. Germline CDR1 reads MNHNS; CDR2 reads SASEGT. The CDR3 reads CASRPAQGKEYF. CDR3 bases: TGTGCCAGCAGACCTGCCCAGGGGAAGGAGTACTTC.

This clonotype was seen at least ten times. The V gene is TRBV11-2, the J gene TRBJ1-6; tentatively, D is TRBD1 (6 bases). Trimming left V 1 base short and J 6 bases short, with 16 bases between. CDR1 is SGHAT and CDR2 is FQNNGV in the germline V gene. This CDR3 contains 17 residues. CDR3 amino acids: CASSLAWDKRLNSPLHF. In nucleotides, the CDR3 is TGTGCCAGCAGCTTAGCGTGGGACAAGCGACTTAATTCACCCCTCCACTTT.

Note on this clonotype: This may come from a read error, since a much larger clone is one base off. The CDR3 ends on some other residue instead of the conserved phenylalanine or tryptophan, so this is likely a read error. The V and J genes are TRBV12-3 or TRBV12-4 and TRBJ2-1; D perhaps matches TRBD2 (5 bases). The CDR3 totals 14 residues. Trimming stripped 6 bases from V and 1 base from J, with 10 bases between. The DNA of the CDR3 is TGTGCCAGCAGCACTAGTTCGTCCTACAATGAGCAGTTCCTC. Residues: CASSTSSSYNEQFL.

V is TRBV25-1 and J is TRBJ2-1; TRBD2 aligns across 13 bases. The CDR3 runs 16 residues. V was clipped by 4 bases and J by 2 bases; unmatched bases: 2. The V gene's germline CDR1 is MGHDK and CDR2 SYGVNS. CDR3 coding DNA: TGTGCCAGCAGTGCCACTAGCGGGAGGGCCTACAATGAGCAGTTCTTC. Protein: CASSATSGRAYNEQFF.

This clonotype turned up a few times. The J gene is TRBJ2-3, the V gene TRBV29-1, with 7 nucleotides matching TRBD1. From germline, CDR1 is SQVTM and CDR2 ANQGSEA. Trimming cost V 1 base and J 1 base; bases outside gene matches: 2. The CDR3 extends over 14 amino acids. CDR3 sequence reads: CSVEGGGRTDTQYF. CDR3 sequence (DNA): TGCAGCGTTGAAGGAGGGGGCCGCACAGATACGCAGTATTTT.